The 27 T cell receptor beta chains presented below share a single source sample, sequenced in a study of cytomegalovirus exposure and HLA in healthy donors. The PCR ran on 60 Vbeta and 13 Jbeta primers. Some clones are missing from TCRdb's copy, which holds only in-frame ones; the method was immunoSEQ multiplex PCR. The sample yields roughly 67,000 clones, roughly 80% seen once. The sequenced sample was PBMCs. The receptors shown here come from a woman in her twenties or thirties in good health and CMV-seronegative.

CDR3 coding DNA: TGTGCCAGCTCACCTCACGAGGACACGCAGTACTTC. This encodes CASSPHEDTQYF. The rearrangement uses TRBV18 and TRBJ2-7, with a possible D match to TRBD1 (5 bases). Between the trimmed V and J ends, which lost 3 bases and 9 bases, there was a span of 12 bases. This CDR3 has 12 amino acids. Germline-derived CDR1 and CDR2 are KGHSH and LQKENI.

The chain carries TRBV10-3 and TRBJ2-5; the D gene is possibly TRBD1 (7 bases). Germline V gives CDR1 ENHRY, CDR2 SYGVKD. This CDR3 region has 19 residues. The ends were cut back, 6 bases at V and 2 bases at J, with 28 bases in the middle. The CDR3 nucleotides are TGTGCCATCAGGGAAGGGGCAGGGGGAGGTTCGGATCGGCAAGAGACCCAGTACTTC. Protein sequence: CAIREGAGGGSDRQETQYF.

The chain uses TRBV27 and TRBJ1-1; the D gene is possibly TRBD1 (5 bases). Germline values: CDR1 MNHEY, CDR2 SMNVEV (reference sequence). The CDR3 is made up of 13 amino acids. V lost 6 bases and J lost 4, with 12 bases in between. In DNA, the CDR3 is TGTGCCAGCAGCTGGGGCAAAACCACTGAAGCTTTCTTT. The encoded protein is CASSWGKTTEAFF.

V usage is TRBV10-3 and J usage is TRBJ1-1, with TRBD1 matching over 7 bases. This CDR3 comprises 13 residues. J lost 6 bases, V lost 2 bases, and 3 bases had no gene match. The germline V gene has CDR1 ENHRY and CDR2 SYGVKD. The CDR3 DNA is TGTGCCATCAGTGAGACACAGGGGCCTGAAGCTTTCTTT. Translation gives CAISETQGPEAFF.

This chain links TRBV2 with TRBJ1-1; 7 nucleotides line up with TRBD1. Germline loops: CDR1 SNHLY, CDR2 FYNNEI. This CDR3 spans 15 amino acids. With 8 bases clipped from V and 0 bases from J, the junction kept 9 bases outside the gene matches. The CDR3 region has the DNA TGTGCCAGCTTCCCAAGTGGGACAGTGAACACTGAAGCTTTCTTT. It translates to CASFPSGTVNTEAFF.

The chain recombines TRBV7-2 with TRBJ1-5, with D perhaps matching TRBD1 (5 bases). CDR1 is SGHTA and CDR2 is FQGNSA in the germline V gene. The CDR3 consists of 13 residues. The V end lost 5 bases, the J end lost 4 bases, and 9 bases lay between the germline ends. CDR3 DNA: TGTGCCAGCAGCACTCAGGGAAATCAGCCCCAGCATTTT. Amino acids: CASSTQGNQPQHF.

V and J are TRBV5-8 and TRBJ1-2, with 12 bases that match TRBD1. V lost 4 bases and J lost 4; bases outside the gene matches: 8. From germline, CDR1 is SGHTS and CDR2 YDEGEE. The CDR3 runs to 16 residues. The CDR3 region has the DNA TGTGCCAGCAGCCCGGGACAGGGGGCGACCCCCTATGGCTACACCTTC. It codes for CASSPGQGATPYGYTF.

J is TRBJ2-7 and V is TRBV4-2; D gene ambiguous. This CDR3 region has 15 residues. V gave up 2 bases and J gave up 0 bases, with 11 bases separating them. Germline V gene sequence: CDR1 LGHNA, CDR2 YNFKEQ. The CDR3 DNA follows: TGTGCCAGCAGCCAACGACACCAGTCCTCCTACGAGCAGTACTTC. Translated, it gives CASSQRHQSSYEQYF.

The chain has TRBV18 and TRBJ2-4, with no clear D. Germline CDR1 KGHSH, CDR2 LQKENI. There are 16 residues in the CDR3. Deletions cut 6 bases from V and 3 bases from J, with 18 bases between. Here the CDR3 DNA reads TGTGCCAGCTCGCGCCTATTCCAGGATTACAAAAACATTCAGTACTTC. Amino acid sequence: CASSRLFQDYKNIQYF.

The V and J genes are TRBV30 and TRBJ1-1, with D maybe TRBD1 (5 bases). Trimming took off 3 bases at V and 1 base at J, with 9 bases between the two ends. The CDR3 covers 13 residues. Germline V gene sequence: CDR1 GTSNPN, CDR2 SVGIG (reference sequence). CDR3 loop: CAWSLRGNTEAFF. The CDR3 bases are TGTGCCTGGAGCCTTAGGGGGAACACTGAAGCTTTCTTT.

In DNA form, the CDR3 reads TGTGCCAGCAGCTTGGACCTGGGCAGAAACTATGGCTACACCTTC. This sequence encodes CASSLDLGRNYGYTF. The chain joins TRBV5-8 to TRBJ1-2; D is uncertain. Per the germline V gene, CDR1 is SGHTS and CDR2 is YDEGEE. This CDR3 has 15 amino acids. Trimming stripped 0 bases from V and 2 bases from J, with 11 bases between.

The rearrangement links TRBV6-1 to TRBJ1-4; 8 bases align to TRBD1. The germline V gene encodes CDR1 MNHNS and CDR2 SASEGT. This CDR3 is built from 16 residues. The V segment lost 3 bases and the J segment 0 bases; nucleotides outside the gene matches: 3. CDR3 region: CASSETGAATNEKLFF. The CDR3 DNA reads as TGTGCCAGCAGTGAGACAGGGGCGGCAACTAATGAAAAACTGTTTTTT.

Comments on this clone: Other DNA sequences in this sample translate to the same CDR3. V usage is TRBV6-5 and J usage is TRBJ2-3; TRBD2 agrees at 8 bases. V was pared by 6 bases and J by 6 bases, with 11 bases of the junction left unmatched. The CDR3 has 15 amino acids. Germline-derived CDR1 and CDR2 are MNHEY and SVGAGI. The CDR3 DNA sequence: TGTGCCAGCAGCTACGGGCGGGGGGTGCGGGATACGCAGTATTTT. It translates to CASSYGRGVRDTQYF.

The CDR3 protein is CASRPRDSAEAFF. CDR3 in DNA: TGTGCCAGCAGACCCCGGGACAGCGCTGAAGCTTTCTTT. The rearrangement links TRBV6-6 to TRBJ1-1; TRBD1 matches 7 bases. In germline, CDR1 is MNHNY, CDR2 SVGAGI (reference sequence). V was pared by 6 bases and J by 6 bases, with 7 bases of the junction left unmatched. The CDR3 is 13 residues long.

The chain employs TRBV18 and TRBJ1-2, with TRBD1 as a possible D gene (6 bases). V gave up 6 bases and J gave up 2 bases, with 19 bases separating them. The CDR3 is 16 residues long. The germline V gene has CDR1 KGHSH and CDR2 LQKENI. The DNA for the CDR3 is TGTGCCAGCTCCCGAGCGGCGGGGGGCAAGAACTATGGCTACACCTTC. This gives the protein CASSRAAGGKNYGYTF.

The chain carries TRBV18 and TRBJ1-1; D ambiguous. From germline, CDR1 is KGHSH and CDR2 LQKENI. With 9 bases removed from V and 3 bases from J, the gap between germline ends came to 17 bases. The CDR3 totals 14 residues. This chain's CDR3 is CASSTAGRDTEAFF. The CDR3 DNA reads TGTGCCAGTTCTACCGCGGGGAGGGACACTGAAGCTTTCTTT.

This chain links TRBV10-3 with TRBJ1-1; TRBD1 aligns across 7 bases. V lost 6 bases and J lost 0; bases outside the gene matches: 1. The CDR3 loop spans 13 amino acids. The germline gives CDR1 ENHRY, CDR2 SYGVKD. In DNA, the CDR3 is TGTGCCATCAGGACAGGGTTGAACACTGAAGCTTTCTTT. This encodes CAIRTGLNTEAFF.

The chain is built from TRBV29-1 and TRBJ2-1, with 11 nucleotides matching TRBD1. Germline CDR1 SQVTM, CDR2 ANQGSEA. This CDR3 is built from 14 residues. CDR3 amino acids: CSGTPGQGGNEQFF. CDR3 DNA: TGCAGTGGGACCCCGGGACAGGGGGGTAATGAGCAGTTCTTC.

This clone was counted a single time. V is TRBV29-1 and J is TRBJ1-1; D not certain. The CDR3 consists of 13 residues. Germline CDR1 and CDR2: SQVTM and ANQGSEA. V lost 4 bases and J 6 bases, leaving 15 bases between the germline ends. The CDR3 region is CSVGTVSQSEAFF. CDR3 nucleotide sequence: TGCAGCGTTGGCACAGTGAGTCAATCTGAAGCTTTCTTT.

This sequence joins TRBV9 and TRBJ1-1; D unresolved. The CDR3 has 14 residues. Trimming pared 0 bases from V and 4 bases from J, leaving 10 bases between. The V gene's germline CDR1 is SGDLS and CDR2 YYNGEE. The CDR3: CASSVVEGGTEAFF. The DNA of the CDR3 is TGTGCCAGCAGCGTAGTAGAGGGAGGCACTGAAGCTTTCTTT.

Concerning this clone itself: One junction end disagrees with the germline gene, perhaps due to a read error. The chain recombines TRBV9 with TRBJ2-7; 10 bases line up with TRBD2. The CDR3 consists of 15 residues. The germline V gene has CDR1 SGDLS and CDR2 YYNGEE. CDR3 sequence: CASSVGLAGSYEQHF. For the CDR3, the DNA is TGTGCCAGCAGCGTAGGACTAGCGGGCTCCTACGAGCAGCACTTC.

The chain is built from TRBV9 and TRBJ2-3; D remains unclear. Germline values: CDR1 SGDLS, CDR2 YYNGEE. With 7 bases removed from V and 4 bases from J, the gap between germline ends came to 7 bases. The CDR3 loop spans 11 amino acids. The CDR3 region has the DNA TGTGCCAGCTTAGTCGCAGATACGCAGTATTTT. Translating gives CASLVADTQYF.

This clone was observed a single time. The rearrangement uses TRBV10-3 and TRBJ1-2, with D tentatively TRBD1 (5 bases). V was pared by 2 bases and J by 1 base, with 14 bases between. Per germline, CDR1 ENHRY and CDR2 SYGVKD. The CDR3 loop spans 16 amino acids. CDR3 sequence reads: CAISEPQGIVNYGYTF. The CDR3 DNA follows: TGTGCCATCAGTGAGCCTCAGGGTATTGTTAACTATGGCTACACCTTC.

This chain links TRBV19 with TRBJ2-5, with D perhaps TRBD1 (6 bases). The V end lost 3 bases, the J end lost 1 base, and 15 bases lay between the germline ends. Germline V gives CDR1 LNHDA, CDR2 SQIVND (reference sequence). The CDR3 extends over 16 amino acids. In nucleotides, the CDR3 is TGTGCCAGTAGTATTCCCTCATCAGGGGCCCAAGAGACCCAGTACTTC. As protein: CASSIPSSGAQETQYF.

The chain links TRBV27 to TRBJ1-4, with TRBD1 as a possible D gene (6 bases). Between the trimmed V and J ends, which lost 7 bases and 4 bases, there was a span of 13 bases. Germline values: CDR1 MNHEY, CDR2 SMNVEV (reference sequence). The CDR3 runs to 14 residues. CDR3: CASTPDSHNEKLFF. CDR3 sequence (DNA): TGTGCCAGCACCCCGGACAGTCATAATGAAAAACTGTTTTTT.

The V call is TRBV5-4, the J call TRBJ2-3; TRBD2 is a possible D gene (6 bases). The CDR3 runs 15 residues. V was cut by 4 bases and J by 6 bases, with 18 bases left in between. CDR1 and CDR2 (germline): SGHNT, YYREEE (reference sequence). CDR3 DNA sequence: TGTGCCAGCAGCCGGGACTCGGTATCGTCCGATACGCAGTATTTT. As protein: CASSRDSVSSDTQYF.

CDR3 DNA sequence: TGTGCCAGCAGTTTATCCGGGACAGGGGGCTTGGAGACCCAGTACTTC. It yields the protein CASSLSGTGGLETQYF. The V and J genes are TRBV6-5 and TRBJ2-5; 12 bases align to TRBD1. The CDR3 sequence is 16 residues long. Germline lookup yields CDR1 MNHEY and CDR2 SVGAGI. V dropped 4 bases and J dropped 5; count of bases not matched to a gene: 8.